The T cell receptor (beta chain) under discussion was sequenced for a study of shared clonotypes between healthy human individuals. Study-level results: Generation of non-shared clonotypes was less probable than generation of clonotypes shared by all four donors.

A deep-level run was used for the assay. The authors split each subset's genomic DNA evenly across several immunoSEQ plates. In the original analysis: ImmunoSEQ output held junction-only sequences without quality scores, so filtering differed. Measured with immunoSEQ multiplex PCR; TCRdb has only the in-frame clones, and not every one. That table is the source of V, J and clone size, and D and trimming were worked out from the DNA. The repertoire consists of around 2.1 million clones, with more than 90% occurring once and the leading ten covering 0.13%. Of note for this clone: No antigen is known for it.

V lost 2 bases, J lost 0 bases, and 3 bases stayed unmatched. Germline values: CDR1 SGHNT, CDR2 YYREEE (reference sequence). The CDR3 extends over 15 amino acids. The chain has TRBV5-4 and TRBJ1-1; 8 bases are a match to TRBD1. This clonotype was sampled from a man aged 18 to 35 in good health. Sample: naive CD4+ T cells sorted from blood. Regarding subset: CD45RA+ positively selected. CDR3 sequence reads: CASSLRTGMNTEAFF. Written as DNA, the CDR3 is TGTGCCAGCAGCTTAAGGACAGGGATGAACACTGAAGCTTTCTTT.